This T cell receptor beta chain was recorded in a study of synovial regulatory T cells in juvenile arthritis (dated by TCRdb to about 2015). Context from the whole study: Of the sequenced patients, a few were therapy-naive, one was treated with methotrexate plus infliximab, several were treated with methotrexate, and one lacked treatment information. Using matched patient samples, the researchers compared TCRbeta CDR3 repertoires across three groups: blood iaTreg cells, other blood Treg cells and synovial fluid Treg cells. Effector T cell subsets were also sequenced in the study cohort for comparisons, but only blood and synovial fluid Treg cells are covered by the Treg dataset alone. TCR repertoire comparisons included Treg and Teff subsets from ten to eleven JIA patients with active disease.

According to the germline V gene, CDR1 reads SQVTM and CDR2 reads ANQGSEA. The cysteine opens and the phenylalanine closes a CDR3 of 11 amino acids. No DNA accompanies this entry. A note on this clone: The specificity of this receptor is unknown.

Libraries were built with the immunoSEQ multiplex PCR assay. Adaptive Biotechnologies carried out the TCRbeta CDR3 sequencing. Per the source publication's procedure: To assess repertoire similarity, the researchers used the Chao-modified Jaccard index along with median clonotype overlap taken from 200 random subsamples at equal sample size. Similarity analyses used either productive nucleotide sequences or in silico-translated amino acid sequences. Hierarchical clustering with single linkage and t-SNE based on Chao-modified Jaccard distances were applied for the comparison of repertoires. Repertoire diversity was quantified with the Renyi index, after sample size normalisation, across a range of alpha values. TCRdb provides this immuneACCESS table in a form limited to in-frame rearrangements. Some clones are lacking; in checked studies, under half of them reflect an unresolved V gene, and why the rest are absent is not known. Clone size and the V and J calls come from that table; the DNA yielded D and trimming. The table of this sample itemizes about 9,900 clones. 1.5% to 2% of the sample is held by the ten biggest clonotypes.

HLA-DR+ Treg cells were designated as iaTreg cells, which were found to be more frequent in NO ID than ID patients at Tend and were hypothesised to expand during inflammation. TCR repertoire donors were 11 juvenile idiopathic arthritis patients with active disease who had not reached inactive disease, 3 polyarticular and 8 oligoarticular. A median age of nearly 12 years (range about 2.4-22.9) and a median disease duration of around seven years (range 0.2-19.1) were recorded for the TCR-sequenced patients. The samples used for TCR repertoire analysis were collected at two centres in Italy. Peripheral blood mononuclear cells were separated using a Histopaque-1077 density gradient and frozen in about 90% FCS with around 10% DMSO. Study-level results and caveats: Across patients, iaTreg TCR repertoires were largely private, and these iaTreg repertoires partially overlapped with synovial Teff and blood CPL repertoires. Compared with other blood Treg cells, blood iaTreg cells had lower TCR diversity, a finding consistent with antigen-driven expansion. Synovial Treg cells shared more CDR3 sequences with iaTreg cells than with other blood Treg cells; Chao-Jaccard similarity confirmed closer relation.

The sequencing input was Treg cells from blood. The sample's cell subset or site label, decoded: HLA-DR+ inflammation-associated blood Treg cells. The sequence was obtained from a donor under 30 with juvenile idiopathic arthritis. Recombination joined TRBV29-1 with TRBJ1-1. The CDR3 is CSVARLTEAFF. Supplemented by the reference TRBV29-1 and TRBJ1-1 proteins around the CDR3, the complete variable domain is SAVISQKPSRDICQRGTSLTIQCQVDSQVTMMFWYRQQPGQSLTLIATANQGSEATYESGFVIDKFPISRPNLTFSTLTVSNMSPEDSSIYLCSVARLTEAFFGQGTRLTVV.